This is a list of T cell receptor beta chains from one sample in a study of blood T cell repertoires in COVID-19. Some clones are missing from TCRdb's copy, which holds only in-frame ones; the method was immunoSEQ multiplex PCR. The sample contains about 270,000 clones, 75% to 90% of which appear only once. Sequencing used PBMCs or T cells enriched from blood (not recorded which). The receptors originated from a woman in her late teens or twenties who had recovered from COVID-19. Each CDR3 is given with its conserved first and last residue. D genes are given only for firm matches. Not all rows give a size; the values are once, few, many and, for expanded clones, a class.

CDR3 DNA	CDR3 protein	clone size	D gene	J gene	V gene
TGTGCCAGCAGTGACTCGAGCGGGAACACCGGGGAGCTGTTTTTT	CASSDSSGNTGELFF	.	.	TRBJ2-2	TRBV6-4
TGCGCCAGCAGCTTGGCCATGGGACTAGCGGGGGTAGAGACCCAGTACTTC	CASSLAMGLAGVETQYF	.	TRBD2	TRBJ2-5	TRBV5-1
TGTGCCAGCAGTTACTCTACAGGTTTCTATGGCTACACCTTC	CASSYSTGFYGYTF	.	.	TRBJ1-2	TRBV6-5
TGTGCCAGCAGTCCGAACAGGGTGTATCAGCCCCAGCATTTT	CASSPNRVYQPQHF	.	.	TRBJ1-5	TRBV27
TGTGCCAGCAGCTTAGGTGGGACTAGCAATGAGCAGTTCTTC	CASSLGGTSNEQFF	.	TRBD2	TRBJ2-1	TRBV11-3
TGTGCCAGCACCAGACAGGGGGCAGCTAATGAAAAACTGTTTTTT	CASTRQGAANEKLFF	.	TRBD1	TRBJ1-4	TRBV27
TGTGCCAGCAGTTTGACCAGACAGGCTAGATATGGCTACACCTTC	CASSLTRQARYGYTF	few	.	TRBJ1-2	TRBV27
TGCGCCAGCAGCCAAGCACTAAATAGCGAGCAGTACTTC	CASSQALNSEQYF	.	.	TRBJ2-7	TRBV4-1
TGTGCCAGTAGTATTTGGCAGGGGGCCACCGGGGAGCTGTTTTTT	CASSIWQGATGELFF	once	TRBD1	TRBJ2-2	TRBV19
TGTGCCAGCAGTTATTCTAGCGGGGGGGCAGATGAGCAGTTCTTC	CASSYSSGGADEQFF	.	TRBD2	TRBJ2-1	TRBV6-5
TGTGCCAGCAGTTATGCAGGGGCAATGAACACTGAAGCTTTCTTT	CASSYAGAMNTEAFF	.	.	TRBJ1-1	TRBV6-5
TGTGCCAGCAGTGAAGGGAAGGGGCCAACTGAAGCTTTCTTT	CASSEGKGPTEAFF	.	.	TRBJ1-1	TRBV6-1
TGTGCCAGCAGTTCTGGTGACTGGGGACTATTAATCTACACCTTC	CASSSGDWGLLIYTF	few	.	TRBJ1-2	TRBV28
TGTGCTAGTGGTTTGCCCCAGGGGGGCCTACCCTTTGGAGCTAATGGCTACACCTTC	CASGLPQGGLPFGANGYTF	.	TRBD1	TRBJ1-2	TRBV12-5
TGTGCCAGCAGCTTAAGCAGGGTTCGCACTGAAGCTTTCTTT	CASSLSRVRTEAFF	.	.	TRBJ1-1	TRBV7-2
TGCGCCAGCAGCTCGGATCAGGGGGCGTTCGGCTACACCTTC	CASSSDQGAFGYTF	.	TRBD1	TRBJ1-2	TRBV5-1
TGTGCCAGCAGTGAGTGGGGGCAGAACACTGAAGCTTTCTTT	CASSEWGQNTEAFF	few	.	TRBJ1-1	TRBV6-4
TGCGCCAGTTCGGGACTAGCGACGAACACCGGGGAGCTGTTTTTT	CASSGLATNTGELFF	.	TRBD2	TRBJ2-2	TRBV4-1
TGTGCCAGCAGTTTCTCAGGGGTTATGAACACTGAAGCTTTCTTT	CASSFSGVMNTEAFF	few	.	TRBJ1-1	TRBV2
TGTGCCAGCAGGCGACAGGGGGCTGAAGCTTTCTTT	CASRRQGAEAFF	.	TRBD1	TRBJ1-1	TRBV28
TGCGCCAGCAGCCAAGGTTCCGGGCCCCAGCATTTT	CASSQGSGPQHF	once	.	TRBJ1-5	TRBV4-1
TGCGCCAGCAGCTTGGCCCCATCTATTGATGGCTACACCTTC	CASSLAPSIDGYTF	.	.	TRBJ1-2	TRBV5-1
TGTGCCACCAGCGCGTCCGGGACAGGGGATGAGGAGACCCAGTACTTC	CATSASGTGDEETQYF	.	TRBD1	TRBJ2-5	TRBV15
TGTGCCAGCAGTCAAAATTCACCCCTCCACTTT	CASSQNSPLHF	once	.	TRBJ1-6	TRBV28
TGTGCCAGCAGTTTCTCCAGAATTAATCAGCCCCAGCATTTT	CASSFSRINQPQHF	.	.	TRBJ1-5	TRBV27
TGTGCCAGCAGCTTGGTAGGCGGGCTCACTGAAGCTTTCTTT	CASSLVGGLTEAFF	.	.	TRBJ1-1	TRBV5-6
TGTGCCAGCAGTCAAGCCATTAGTGGCGGGTCACCCCTCCACTTT	CASSQAISGGSPLHF	few	.	TRBJ1-6	TRBV6-1
TGTGCCAGCAGCTCCGACAGGGTGGCTTCACCCCTCCACTTT	CASSSDRVASPLHF	once	TRBD1	TRBJ1-6	TRBV5-5
TGTGCCAGCAGCCAGTCAGACAGAACTGGAAACACCATATATTTT	CASSQSDRTGNTIYF	.	.	TRBJ1-3	TRBV3-1/TRBV3-2